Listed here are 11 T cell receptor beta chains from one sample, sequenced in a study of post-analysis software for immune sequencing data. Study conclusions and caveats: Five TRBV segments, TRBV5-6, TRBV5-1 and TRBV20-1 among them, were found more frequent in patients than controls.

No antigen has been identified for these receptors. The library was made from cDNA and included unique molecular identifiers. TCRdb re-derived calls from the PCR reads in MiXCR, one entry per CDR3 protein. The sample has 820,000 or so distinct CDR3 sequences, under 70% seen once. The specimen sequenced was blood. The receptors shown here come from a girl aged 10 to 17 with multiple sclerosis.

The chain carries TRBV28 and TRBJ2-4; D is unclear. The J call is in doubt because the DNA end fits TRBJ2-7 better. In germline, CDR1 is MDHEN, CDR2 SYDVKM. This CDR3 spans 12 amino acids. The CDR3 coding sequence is TGTGCCAGCACCGGGCTAGGGCACGAGCAGTACTTC. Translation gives CASTGLGHEQYF.

The DNA for the CDR3 is TGCGCCACCAAGACTGAACCCATCTCCTACGAGCAGTACTTC. It specifies CATKTEPISYEQYF. The chain is built from TRBV10-2 and TRBJ2-7; no clear D. Germline-derived CDR1 and CDR2 are WSHSY and SAAADI. CDR3 length equals 14 residues. V was cut by 10 bases and J by 0 bases, with 16 bases left in between.

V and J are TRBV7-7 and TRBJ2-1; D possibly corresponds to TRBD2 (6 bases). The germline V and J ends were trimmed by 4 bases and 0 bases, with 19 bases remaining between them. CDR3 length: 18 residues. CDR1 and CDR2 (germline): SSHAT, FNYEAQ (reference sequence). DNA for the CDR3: TGTGCCAGCAGCTCTACGACAACCCGGGAGAGCTCCTACAATGAGCAGTTCTTC. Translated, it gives CASSSTTTRESSYNEQFF.

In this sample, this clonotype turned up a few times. CDR3 in amino acids: CASSLFFRGAGETQYF. As DNA, the CDR3 is TGTGCCAGCAGTTTATTTTTCCGGGGGGCTGGGGAGACCCAGTACTTC. The gene calls are TRBV12-3 or TRBV12-4 and TRBJ2-7; weak D call: TRBD2 (7 bases). The J call may be wrong; the DNA end is better matched by TRBJ2-5. This CDR3 is 16 amino acids long.

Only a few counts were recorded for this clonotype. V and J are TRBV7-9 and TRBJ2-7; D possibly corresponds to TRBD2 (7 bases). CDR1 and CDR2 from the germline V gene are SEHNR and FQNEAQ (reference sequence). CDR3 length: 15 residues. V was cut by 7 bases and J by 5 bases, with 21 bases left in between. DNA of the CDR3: TGTGCCAGCACCTTTAGGGGGGGCCACCAGGACGAGCAGTACTTC. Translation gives CASTFRGGHQDEQYF.

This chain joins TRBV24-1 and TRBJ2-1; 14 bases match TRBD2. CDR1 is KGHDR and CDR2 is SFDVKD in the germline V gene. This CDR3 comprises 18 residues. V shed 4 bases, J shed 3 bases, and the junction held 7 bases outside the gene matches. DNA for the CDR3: TGTGCCACCAGTGACGGGACTAGCGGGAGAGGTCTCTACAATGAGCAGTTCTTC. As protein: CATSDGTSGRGLYNEQFF.

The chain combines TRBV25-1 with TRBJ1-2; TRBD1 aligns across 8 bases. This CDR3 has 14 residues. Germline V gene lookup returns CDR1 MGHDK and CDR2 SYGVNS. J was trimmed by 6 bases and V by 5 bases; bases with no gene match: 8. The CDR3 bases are TGTGCCAGCAGTCGAAGACAGGGGATGGATGGCTACACCTTC. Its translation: CASSRRQGMDGYTF.

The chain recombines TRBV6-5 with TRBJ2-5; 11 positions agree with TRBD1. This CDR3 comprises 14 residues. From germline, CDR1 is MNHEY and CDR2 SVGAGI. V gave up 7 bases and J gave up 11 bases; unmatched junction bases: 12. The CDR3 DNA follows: TGTGCCAGCACCCGGACAGGGGGCCCCGCAGAGCAGTACTTC. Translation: CASTRTGGPAEQYF.

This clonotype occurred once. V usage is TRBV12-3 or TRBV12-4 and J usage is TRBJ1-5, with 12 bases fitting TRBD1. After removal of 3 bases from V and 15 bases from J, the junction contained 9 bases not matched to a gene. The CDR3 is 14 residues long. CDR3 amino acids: CASSFGDRGLRGHF. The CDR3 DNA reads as TGTGCCAGCAGTTTTGGGGACAGGGGGCTACGCGGGCATTTT.

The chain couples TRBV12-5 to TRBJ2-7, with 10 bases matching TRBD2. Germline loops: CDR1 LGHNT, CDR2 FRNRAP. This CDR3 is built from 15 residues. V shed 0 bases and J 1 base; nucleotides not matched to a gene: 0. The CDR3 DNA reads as TGTGCTAGTGGTTTGGTAGCGGGAGGGTCCTACGAGCAGTACTTC. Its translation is CASGLVAGGSYEQYF.

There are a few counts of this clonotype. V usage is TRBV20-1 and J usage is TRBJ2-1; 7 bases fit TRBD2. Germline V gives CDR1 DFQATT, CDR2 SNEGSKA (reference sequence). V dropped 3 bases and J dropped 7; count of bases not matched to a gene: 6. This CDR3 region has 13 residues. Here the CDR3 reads CSASGGRGNEQFF. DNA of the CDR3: TGCAGTGCTAGTGGCGGGAGAGGGAATGAGCAGTTCTTC.